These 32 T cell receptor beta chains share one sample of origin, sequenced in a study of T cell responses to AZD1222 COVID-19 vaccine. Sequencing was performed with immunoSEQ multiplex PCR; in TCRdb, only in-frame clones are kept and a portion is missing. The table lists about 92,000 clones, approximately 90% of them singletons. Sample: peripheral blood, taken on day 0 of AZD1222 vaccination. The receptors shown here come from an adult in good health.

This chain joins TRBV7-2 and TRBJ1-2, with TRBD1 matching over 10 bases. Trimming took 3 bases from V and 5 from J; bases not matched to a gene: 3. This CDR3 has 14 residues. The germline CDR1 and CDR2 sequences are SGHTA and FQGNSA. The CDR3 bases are TGTGCCAGCAGCTTGACAGGGGGCCTATATGGCTACACCTTC. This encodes CASSLTGGLYGYTF.

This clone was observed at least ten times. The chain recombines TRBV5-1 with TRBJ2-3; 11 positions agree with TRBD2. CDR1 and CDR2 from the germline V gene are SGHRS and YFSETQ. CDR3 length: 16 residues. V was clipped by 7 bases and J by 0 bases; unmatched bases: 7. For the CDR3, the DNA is TGCGCCAGCGGGGCTAGCGGGGGGCGAAGCACAGATACGCAGTATTTT. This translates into CASGASGGRSTDTQYF.

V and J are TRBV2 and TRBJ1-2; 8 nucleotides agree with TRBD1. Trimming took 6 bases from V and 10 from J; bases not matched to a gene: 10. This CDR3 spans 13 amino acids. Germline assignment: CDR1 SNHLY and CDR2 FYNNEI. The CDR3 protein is CASSDGQGGDYTF. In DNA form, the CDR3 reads TGTGCCAGCAGCGACGGACAGGGCGGCGACTACACCTTC.

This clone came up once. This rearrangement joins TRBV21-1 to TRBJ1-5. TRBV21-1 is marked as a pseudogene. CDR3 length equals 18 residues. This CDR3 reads CASQLRGRVGRSNQPQHF. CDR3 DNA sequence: TGTGCCAGTCAGCTAAGGGGGAGGGTGGGAAGGAGCAATCAGCCCCAGCATTTT.

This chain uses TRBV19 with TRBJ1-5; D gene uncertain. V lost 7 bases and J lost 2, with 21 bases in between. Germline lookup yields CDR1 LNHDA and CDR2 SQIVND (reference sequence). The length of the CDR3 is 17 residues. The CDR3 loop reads CASNPAIGKDRNQPQHF. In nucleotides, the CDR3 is TGTGCCAGTAACCCCGCCATAGGGAAGGATCGCAATCAGCCCCAGCATTTT. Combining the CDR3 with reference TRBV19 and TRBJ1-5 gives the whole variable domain DGGITQSPKYLFRKEGQNVTLSCEQNLNHDAMYWYRQDPGQGLRLIYYSQIVNDFQKGDIAEGYSVSREKKESFPLTVTSAQKNPTAFYLCASNPAIGKDRNQPQHFGDGTRLSIL.

The CDR3: CASSQDARGGAGNTIYF. CDR3 in DNA: TGCGCCAGCAGCCAAGACGCACGGGGAGGTGCTGGAAACACCATATATTTT. The chain combines TRBV4-3 with TRBJ1-3; D remains ambiguous. The germline V and J ends were trimmed by 0 bases and 2 bases, with 14 bases remaining between them. CDR3 size: 17 residues. Looked up from germline, CDR1 is LGHNA and CDR2 is YSLEER.

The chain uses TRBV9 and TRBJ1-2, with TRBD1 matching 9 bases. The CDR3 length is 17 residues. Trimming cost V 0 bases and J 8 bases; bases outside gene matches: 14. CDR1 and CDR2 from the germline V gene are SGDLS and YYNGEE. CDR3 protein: CASSVGTGGQAVAGYTF. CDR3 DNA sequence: TGTGCCAGCAGCGTAGGAACAGGGGGCCAGGCCGTGGCCGGCTACACCTTC.

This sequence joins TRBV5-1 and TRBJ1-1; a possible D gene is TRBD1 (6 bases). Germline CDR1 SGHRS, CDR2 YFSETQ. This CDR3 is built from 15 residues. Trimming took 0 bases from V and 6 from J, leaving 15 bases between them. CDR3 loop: CASSLDPRGDAEAFF. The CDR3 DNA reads TGCGCCAGCAGCTTGGATCCCAGGGGCGATGCTGAAGCTTTCTTT. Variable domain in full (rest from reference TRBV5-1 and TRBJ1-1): KAGVTQTPRYLIKTRGQQVTLSCSPISGHRSVSWYQQTPGQGLQFLFEYFSETQRNKGNFPGRFSGRQFSNSRSEMNVSTLELGDSALYLCASSLDPRGDAEAFFGQGTRLTVV.

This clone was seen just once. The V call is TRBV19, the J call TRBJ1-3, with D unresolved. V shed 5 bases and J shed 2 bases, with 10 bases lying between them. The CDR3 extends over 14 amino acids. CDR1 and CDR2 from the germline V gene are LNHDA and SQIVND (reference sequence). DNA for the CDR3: TGTGCCAGTAGTTCCTCACATACTGGAAACACCATATATTTT. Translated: CASSSSHTGNTIYF.

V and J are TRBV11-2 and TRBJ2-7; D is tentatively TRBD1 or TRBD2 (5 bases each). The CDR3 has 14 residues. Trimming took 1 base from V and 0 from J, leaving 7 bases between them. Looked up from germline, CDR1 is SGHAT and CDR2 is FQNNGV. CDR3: CASSLGGSSYEQYF. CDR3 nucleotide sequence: TGTGCCAGCAGCTTAGGGGGGAGCTCCTACGAGCAGTACTTC.

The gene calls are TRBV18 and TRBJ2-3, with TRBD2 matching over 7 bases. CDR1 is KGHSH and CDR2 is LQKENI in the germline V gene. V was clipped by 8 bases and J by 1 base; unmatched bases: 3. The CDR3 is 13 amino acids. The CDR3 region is CASPGLGTDTQYF. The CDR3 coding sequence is TGTGCCAGCCCCGGACTAGGCACAGATACGCAGTATTTT. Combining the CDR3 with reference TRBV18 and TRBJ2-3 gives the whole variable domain NAGVMQNPRHLVRRRGQEARLRCSPMKGHSHVYWYRQLPEEGLKFMVYLQKENIIDESGMPKERFSAEFPKEGPSILRIQQVVRGDSAAYFCASPGLGTDTQYFGPGTRLTVL.

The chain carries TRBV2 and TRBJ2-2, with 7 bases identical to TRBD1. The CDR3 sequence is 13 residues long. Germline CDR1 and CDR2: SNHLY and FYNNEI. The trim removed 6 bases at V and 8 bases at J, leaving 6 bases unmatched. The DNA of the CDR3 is TGTGCCAGCAGGGACAGGCTTCGGGGGGAGCTGTTTTTT. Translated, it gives CASRDRLRGELFF.

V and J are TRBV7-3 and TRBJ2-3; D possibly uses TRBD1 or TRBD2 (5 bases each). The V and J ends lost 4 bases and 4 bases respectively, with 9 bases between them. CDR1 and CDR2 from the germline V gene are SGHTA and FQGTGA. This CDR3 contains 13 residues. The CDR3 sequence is CASSSGGSDTQYF. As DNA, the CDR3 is TGTGCCAGCAGCTCTGGGGGTTCAGATACGCAGTATTTT.

The CDR3 DNA reads TGTGCCAGCAGCCCGCGGAGCTCCTACGAGCAGTACTTC. Translation: CASSPRSSYEQYF. V gene TRBV9 combines with J gene TRBJ2-7; D remains ambiguous. The CDR3 sequence is 13 residues long. Germline CDR1 and CDR2: SGDLS and YYNGEE. The V end lost 4 bases, the J end lost 0 bases, and 8 bases lay between the germline ends.

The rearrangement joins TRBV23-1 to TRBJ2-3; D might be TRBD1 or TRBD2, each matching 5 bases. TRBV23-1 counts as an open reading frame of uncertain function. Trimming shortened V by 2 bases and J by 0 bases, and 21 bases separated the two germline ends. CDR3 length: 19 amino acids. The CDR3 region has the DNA TGCGCCAGCAGTCAAGTTGCAGCCCGCGAGGGGCCGAGCACAGATACGCAGTATTTT. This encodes CASSQVAAREGPSTDTQYF.

The CDR3 nucleotides are TGTGCCAGCGGGGCTCTATGGGACAATGAGCAGTTCTTC. This translates into CASGALWDNEQFF. The chain couples TRBV2 to TRBJ2-1; D possibly corresponds to TRBD1 (5 bases). Germline V CDR1 and CDR2: SNHLY, FYNNEI. Between the trimmed V and J ends, which lost 8 bases and 5 bases, there was a span of 13 bases. The CDR3 contains 13 residues.

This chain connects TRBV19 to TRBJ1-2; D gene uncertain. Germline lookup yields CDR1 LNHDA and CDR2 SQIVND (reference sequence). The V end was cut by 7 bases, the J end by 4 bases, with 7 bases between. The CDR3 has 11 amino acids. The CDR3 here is CASKTFYGYTF. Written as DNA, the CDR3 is TGTGCCAGTAAAACGTTCTATGGCTACACCTTC.

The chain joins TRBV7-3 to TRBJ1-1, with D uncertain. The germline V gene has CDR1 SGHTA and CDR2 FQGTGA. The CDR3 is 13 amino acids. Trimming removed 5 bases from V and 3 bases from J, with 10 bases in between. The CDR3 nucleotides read TGTGCCAGCAGCCCCCACATGGACACTGAAGCTTTCTTT. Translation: CASSPHMDTEAFF.

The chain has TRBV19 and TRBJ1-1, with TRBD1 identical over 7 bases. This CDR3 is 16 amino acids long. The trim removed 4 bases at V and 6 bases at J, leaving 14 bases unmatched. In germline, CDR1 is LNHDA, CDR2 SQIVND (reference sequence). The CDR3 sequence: CASSTSIRQGGAEAFF. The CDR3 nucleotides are TGTGCCAGTAGTACAAGTATACGACAGGGAGGGGCTGAAGCTTTCTTT.

DNA for the CDR3: TGTGCCAGCTCACCAACGGAGACCCAGTACTTC. Its translation: CASSPTETQYF. This chain joins TRBV18 and TRBJ2-5, with D uncertain. The germline V gene has CDR1 KGHSH and CDR2 LQKENI. The CDR3 runs to 11 residues. V lost 2 bases to trimming and J lost 5 bases, with 3 bases between them.

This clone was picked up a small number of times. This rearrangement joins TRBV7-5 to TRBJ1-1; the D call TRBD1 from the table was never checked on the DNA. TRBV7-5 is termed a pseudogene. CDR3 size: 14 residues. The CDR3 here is CARRLASRGTEAFF. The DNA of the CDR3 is TGTGCCAGAAGATTAGCCAGCAGGGGAACTGAAGCTTTCTTT.

CDR3 DNA sequence: TGTGCCACCAGTGACGAAAAACTGTTTTTT. It specifies CATSDEKLFF. The rearrangement links TRBV24-1 to TRBJ1-4; D is ambiguous. Germline V gene lookup returns CDR1 KGHDR and CDR2 SFDVKD. This CDR3 region has 10 residues. V lost 4 bases and J 8 bases, leaving 1 base between the germline ends.

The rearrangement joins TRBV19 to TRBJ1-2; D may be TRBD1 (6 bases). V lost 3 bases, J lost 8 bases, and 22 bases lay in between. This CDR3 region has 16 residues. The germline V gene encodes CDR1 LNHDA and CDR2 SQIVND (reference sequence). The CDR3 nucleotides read TGTGCCAGTAGTATGAACGCCCGGCAACGAGGGGGAGGCTACACCTTC. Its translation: CASSMNARQRGGGYTF.

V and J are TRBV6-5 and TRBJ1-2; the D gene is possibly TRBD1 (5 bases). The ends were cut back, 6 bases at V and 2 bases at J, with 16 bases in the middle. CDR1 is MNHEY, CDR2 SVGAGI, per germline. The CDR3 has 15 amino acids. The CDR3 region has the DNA TGTGCCAGCAGGGTATTAGACAGCACAAACTATGGCTACACCTTC. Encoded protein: CASRVLDSTNYGYTF.

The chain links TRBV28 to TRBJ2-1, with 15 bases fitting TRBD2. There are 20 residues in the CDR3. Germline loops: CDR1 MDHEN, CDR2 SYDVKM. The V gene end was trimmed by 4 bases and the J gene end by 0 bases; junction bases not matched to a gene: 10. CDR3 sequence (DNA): TGTGCCAGCAGTTCGGAACCGGGACTAGCGGGGGGACGCTCCTACAATGAGCAGTTCTTC. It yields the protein CASSSEPGLAGGRSYNEQFF.

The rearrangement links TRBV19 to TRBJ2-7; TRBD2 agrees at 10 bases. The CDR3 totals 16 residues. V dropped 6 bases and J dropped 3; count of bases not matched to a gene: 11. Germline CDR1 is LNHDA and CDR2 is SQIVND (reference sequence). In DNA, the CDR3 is TGTGCCAGTAGCTCCCCCTGGACTAGCGGAGGCTACGAGCAGTACTTC. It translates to CASSSPWTSGGYEQYF.

CDR3 sequence reads: CASGPLGGSNYNEQFF. The CDR3 DNA sequence: TGTGCTAGTGGTCCTTTGGGGGGGTCAAACTACAATGAGCAGTTCTTC. The chain joins TRBV12-5 to TRBJ2-1; 7 nucleotides match TRBD2. The junction had 10 bases not matched to a gene; V was cut back by 5 bases and J by 3 bases. The CDR3 consists of 16 residues. Germline loops: CDR1 LGHNT, CDR2 FRNRAP.

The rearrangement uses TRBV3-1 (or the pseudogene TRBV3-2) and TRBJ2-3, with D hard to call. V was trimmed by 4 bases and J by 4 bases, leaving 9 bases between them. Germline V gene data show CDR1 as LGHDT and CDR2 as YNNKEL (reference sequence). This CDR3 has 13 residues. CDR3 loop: CASSPLDSDTQYF. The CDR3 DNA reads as TGTGCCAGCAGCCCCTTGGATTCAGATACGCAGTATTTT.

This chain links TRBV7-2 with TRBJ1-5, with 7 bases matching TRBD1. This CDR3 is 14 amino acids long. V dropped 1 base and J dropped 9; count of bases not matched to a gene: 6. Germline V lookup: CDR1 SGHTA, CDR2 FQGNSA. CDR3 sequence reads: CASSLGDSYWPQHF. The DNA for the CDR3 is TGTGCCAGCAGCTTAGGGGACAGTTATTGGCCCCAGCATTTT.

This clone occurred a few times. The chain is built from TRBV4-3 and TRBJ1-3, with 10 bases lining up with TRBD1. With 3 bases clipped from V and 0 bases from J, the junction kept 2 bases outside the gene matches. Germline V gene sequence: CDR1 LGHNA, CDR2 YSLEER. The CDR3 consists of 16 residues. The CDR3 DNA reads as TGCGCCAGCAGCCACCGGACAGGGGGCTCTGGAAACACCATATATTTT. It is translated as CASSHRTGGSGNTIYF.

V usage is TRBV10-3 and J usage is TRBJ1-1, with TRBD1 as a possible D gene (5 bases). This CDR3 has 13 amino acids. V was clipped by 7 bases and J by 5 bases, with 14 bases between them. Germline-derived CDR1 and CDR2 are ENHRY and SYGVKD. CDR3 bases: TGTGCCATCAATCCGGGGGGAGAAACTGAAGCTTTCTTT. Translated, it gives CAINPGGETEAFF.

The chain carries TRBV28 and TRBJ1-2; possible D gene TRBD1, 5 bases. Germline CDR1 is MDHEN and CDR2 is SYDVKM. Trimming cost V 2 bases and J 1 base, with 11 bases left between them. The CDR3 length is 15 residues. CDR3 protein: CASSLPGTLNYGYTF. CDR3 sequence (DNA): TGTGCCAGCAGTTTACCAGGGACTCTTAACTATGGCTACACCTTC.